This T cell receptor beta chain is from a study of T cell changes during pregnancy in multiple sclerosis. The repertoire was sequenced with immunoSEQ multiplex PCR; TCRdb's copy has only in-frame clones and lacks some. The sample has about 47,000 clones; 80% to 95% are singletons. The ends were cut back, 8 bases at V and 1 base at J, with 8 bases in the middle. The CDR3 loop spans 13 amino acids. The V gene's germline CDR1 is MNHEY and CDR2 SVGAGI. The sequences come from peripheral blood, collected in the third trimester of pregnancy. The sequence was collected from a female donor with multiple sclerosis, enrolled in a pregnancy study. The gene calls are TRBV6-5 and TRBJ1-4; D is unclear. This CDR3 reads CASQRRTNEKLFF. The CDR3, as DNA: TGTGCCAGCCAGCGTAGAACTAATGAAAAACTGTTTTTT.